The 9 T cell receptor beta chains below come from one sample, sequenced in a study of early T cells in non-severe SARS-CoV-2 infection. Using its own MiXCR run on the 5' RACE reads, TCRdb lists one record per CDR3 protein. This table holds fewer than 75,000 distinct CDR3 sequences, 20% found once. Specimen: whole blood, collected at baseline. The origin of the receptors is an adult who was a healthcare worker with PCR-confirmed SARS-CoV-2 infection or an uninfected control (not recorded which).

This chain uses TRBV3-1 with TRBJ1-4, with D unresolved. This CDR3 is built from 14 residues. CDR1 and CDR2 (germline): LGHDT, YNNKEL (reference sequence). V lost 4 bases and J lost 7, with 13 bases in between. As DNA, the CDR3 is TGTGCCAGCAGCCCGAACGGGTCGGGTGAAAAACTGTTTTTT. This codes for CASSPNGSGEKLFF.

This chain connects TRBV5-1 to TRBJ2-2; D is unresolved. This CDR3 comprises 13 residues. The V end lost 4 bases, the J end lost 4 bases, and 8 bases lay between the germline ends. CDR1 and CDR2 (germline): SGHRS, YFSETQ. CDR3 amino acids: CASSPWGTGELFF. The CDR3 DNA reads TGCGCCAGCAGCCCCTGGGGCACCGGGGAGCTGTTTTTT.

About this clonotype: It is likely a read error, because the conserved phenylalanine at the end of the CDR3 is missing. The V gene is TRBV4-1, the J gene TRBJ2-5; D assignment may be TRBD1 or TRBD2 (5 bases each). Trimming removed 9 bases from V and 2 bases from J, with 25 bases in between. The CDR3 loop spans 17 amino acids. The germline V gene encodes CDR1 MGHRA and CDR2 YSYEKL. CDR3 sequence: CASSALIGTAAQETQYS. CDR3 DNA: TGCGCCAGTAGTGCTCTGATCGGGACCGCCGCGCAAGAGACCCAGTACTCC.

The table lists this clonotype with a few counts. This chain uses TRBV30 with TRBJ2-7; D assignment may be TRBD1 or TRBD2 (5 bases each). This CDR3 has 12 residues. Germline CDR1 and CDR2: GTSNPN and SVGIG (reference sequence). With 8 bases removed from V and 2 bases from J, the gap between germline ends came to 13 bases. CDR3 protein: CATGTVTYEQYF. As DNA, the CDR3 is TGTGCCACCGGGACCGTCACCTACGAGCAGTACTTC.

This clonotype was seen more than once but under ten times. The gene calls are TRBV5-6 and TRBJ2-7; the D is unclear. V lost 5 bases, J lost 6 bases, and 9 bases lay in between. CDR1 is SGHDT and CDR2 is YYEEEE in the germline V gene. CDR3 size: 11 residues. The CDR3 DNA sequence: TGTGCCAGCAGTTCCGGCCGCGAGCAGTACTTC. As protein: CASSSGREQYF.

The J gene is TRBJ1-2, the V gene TRBV19; maybe TRBD1 (5 bases). This CDR3 is 14 amino acids long. From germline, CDR1 is LNHDA and CDR2 SQIVND (reference sequence). V gave up 7 bases and J gave up 8 bases, with 20 bases separating them. CDR3 residues: CASTTTGRVVGYTF. Here the CDR3 DNA reads TGTGCCAGTACCACGACGGGCAGGGTCGTCGGCTACACCTTC.

This rearrangement joins TRBV30 to TRBJ2-1; a weak D match, TRBD2 (5 bases). The CDR3 totals 11 residues. The germline V and J ends were trimmed by 5 bases and 8 bases, with 10 bases remaining between them. The germline V gene has CDR1 GTSNPN and CDR2 SVGIG (reference sequence). CDR3 sequence (DNA): TGTGCCTGGGGACTCGAGCATGAGCAGTTCTTC. Amino acids: CAWGLEHEQFF.

The V gene is TRBV7-2, the J gene TRBJ2-5, with D perhaps TRBD2 (6 bases). Per the germline V gene, CDR1 is SGHTA and CDR2 is FQGNSA. The CDR3 has 13 residues. Trimming left V 5 bases short and J 2 bases short, with 9 bases between. Written as DNA, the CDR3 is TGTGCCAGCAGCGGCGGGACGCAAGAGACCCAGTACTTC. This translates into CASSGGTQETQYF.

The chain employs TRBV6-1 and TRBJ1-5; D gene unclear. CDR3 length equals 17 residues. The germline gives CDR1 MNHNS, CDR2 SASEGT. Trimming pared 7 bases from V and 0 bases from J, leaving 19 bases between. DNA for the CDR3: TGTGCCAGCAACAGTGGCCACTTGACTTATAGCAATCAGCCCCAGCATTTT. Its translation: CASNSGHLTYSNQPQHF.